This record concerns one TCR beta chain sequence. Its target is unknown. This sample stems from a study of T cells in localized non-small cell lung cancer. Study-level findings and limits: When the top 100 tumor clones were examined, a median approximately 60 of them also appeared in the adjacent lung, which was paired and uninvolved. Of the tissues analyzed, uninvolved adjacent lung showed maximal T cell clonality, greater than tumor. Elevated circulating T cell density in blood was associated with longer overall survival. Sequence data derive from only one tumor region, so heterogeneity remains possible.

The data were produced by immunoSEQ multiplex PCR, yet TCRdb's version contains in-frame clones alone and is incomplete. In the table there are 30,000 to 35,000 clones, less than 90% of which are singletons. Germline-derived CDR1 and CDR2 are PRHDT and FYEKMQ (reference sequence). Trimming left V 4 bases short and J 4 bases short, with 7 bases between. The CDR3 covers 12 residues. The source is an older female donor with stage I lung adenocarcinoma. The specimen comprised peripheral blood, sampled before any cancer treatment. The genes are TRBV13 and TRBJ1-2, with no clear D. DNA for the CDR3: TGTGCCAGCAGCTCCCGGACCTATGGCTACACCTTC. This encodes CASSSRTYGYTF.